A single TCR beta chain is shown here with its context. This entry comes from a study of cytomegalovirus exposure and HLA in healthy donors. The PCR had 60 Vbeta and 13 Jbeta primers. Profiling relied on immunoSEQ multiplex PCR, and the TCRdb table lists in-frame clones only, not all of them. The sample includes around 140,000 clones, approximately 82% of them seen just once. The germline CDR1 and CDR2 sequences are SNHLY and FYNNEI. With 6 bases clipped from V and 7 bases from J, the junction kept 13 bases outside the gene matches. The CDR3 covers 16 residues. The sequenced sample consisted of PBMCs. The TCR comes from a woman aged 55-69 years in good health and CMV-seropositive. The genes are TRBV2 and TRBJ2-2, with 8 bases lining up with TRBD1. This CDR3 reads CASRDYRETGDGELFF. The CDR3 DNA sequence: TGTGCCAGCAGAGACTACCGCGAGACAGGGGACGGGGAGCTGTTTTTT.